This TCR beta chain is from a study of T cells in women clearing cervical HPV infection. Measured with immunoSEQ multiplex PCR; TCRdb has only the in-frame clones, and not every one. The sample includes about 35,000 clones. The CDR3 loop spans 14 amino acids. Germline assignment: CDR1 MNHEY and CDR2 SVGEGT. Germline trimming cut 11 bases from V and 0 bases from J; bases unmatched to any gene: 6. To note about this clone: From the germline J gene comes the end of the CDR3, since the read stops 3 residues before it.

V and J are TRBV6-2 or TRBV6-3 and TRBJ2-2, with 7 bases identical to TRBD1. This sequence was found in a woman between 18 and 75 years old with a cervical HPV16 infection that either progressed to CIN3+ or cleared (not recorded which). Sequencing was performed on blood buffy coat. CDR3 residues: CAGKGAPNTGELFF. The part of the CDR3 DNA that was read is TGTGCCGGAAAGGGGGCCCCGAACACCGGGGAG.